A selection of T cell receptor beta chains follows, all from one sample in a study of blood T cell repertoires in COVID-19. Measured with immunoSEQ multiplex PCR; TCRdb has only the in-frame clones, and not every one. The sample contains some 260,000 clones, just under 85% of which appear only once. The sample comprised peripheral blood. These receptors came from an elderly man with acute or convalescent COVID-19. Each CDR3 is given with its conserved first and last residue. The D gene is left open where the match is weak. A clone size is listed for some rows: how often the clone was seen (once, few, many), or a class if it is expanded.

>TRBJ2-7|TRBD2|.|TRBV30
TGTGCCTGGAGTGTAGGGGCTAGCGGGAGGTCCTACGAGCAGTACTTC
CAWSVGASGRSYEQYF
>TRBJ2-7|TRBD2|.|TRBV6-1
TGTGCCAGCAGTGAAGCCCGACTAGCGGGGCACTTATCCTACGAGCAGTACTTC
CASSEARLAGHLSYEQYF
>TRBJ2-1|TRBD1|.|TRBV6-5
TGTGCCAGCAGTCCTAAGACAGGGAATGAGCAGTTCTTC
CASSPKTGNEQFF
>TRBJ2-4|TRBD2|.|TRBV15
TGTGCCACCAGCAGAGAAGAGGGAGGGTGGTCGAACATTCAGTACTTC
CATSREEGGWSNIQYF
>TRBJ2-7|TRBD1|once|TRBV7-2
TGTGCCAGCAGCCGGTCCGGGACAGGGGGCGCCGAGCAGTACTTC
CASSRSGTGGAEQYF
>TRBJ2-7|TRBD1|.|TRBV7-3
TGTGCCAGCAGCCCCAAGGGACAGGGGGTGTCCTACGAGCAGTACTTC
CASSPKGQGVSYEQYF
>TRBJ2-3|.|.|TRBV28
TGTGCCAGCAGCAAGCTTTCGGATACGCAGTATTTT
CASSKLSDTQYF
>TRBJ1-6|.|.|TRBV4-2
TGTGCCAGCAGCCAAGTCACTCCTTTAAGCTCCTATAATTCACCCCTCCACTTT
CASSQVTPLSSYNSPLHF
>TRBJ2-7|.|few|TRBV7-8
TGTGCCAGCAGCCCCCGAGGAGGGACCGAGCAGTACTTC
CASSPRGGTEQYF
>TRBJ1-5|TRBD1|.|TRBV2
TGTGCCAGCAGTGAACGAAGGGGGCAGGGAAACAATCAGCCCCAGCATTTT
CASSERRGQGNNQPQHF
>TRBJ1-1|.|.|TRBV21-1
TGTGCCAGCAGCTCCGGTCGTGTATTGGACACTGAAGCTTTCTTT
CASSSGRVLDTEAFF
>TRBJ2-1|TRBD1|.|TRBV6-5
TGTGCCAGCAGTTTTACAGGGGGCCTGTCCGTTGAGCAGTTCTTC
CASSFTGGLSVEQFF
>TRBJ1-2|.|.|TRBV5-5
TGTGCCAGCAGCTTGCGTCGGACCCCAGGGGGCTACACCTTC
CASSLRRTPGGYTF
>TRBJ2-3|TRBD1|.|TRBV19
TGTGCCAGTAGTGGAACCGGGACAGGGTTCTACGATACGCAGTATTTT
CASSGTGTGFYDTQYF
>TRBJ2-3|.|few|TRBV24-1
TGTGCCACCAGTGCCTCGACAGTAGGCACAGATACGCAGTATTTT
CATSASTVGTDTQYF
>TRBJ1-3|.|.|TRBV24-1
TGTGCCACCAGTGGAAAGACAGCCTCTGGAAACACCATATATTTT
CATSGKTASGNTIYF
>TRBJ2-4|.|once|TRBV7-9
TGTGCCAGCAGCCGGGGGTCGGGGTCCCGTCGTCTTGACATTCAGTACTTC
CASSRGSGSRRLDIQYF
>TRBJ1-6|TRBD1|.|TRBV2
TGTGCCAGCAGTGTCAGGGGGTATAATTCACCCCTCCACTTT
CASSVRGYNSPLHF
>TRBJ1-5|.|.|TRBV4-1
TGCGCCAGCAGCCAAGACCCAGGGGAGCCCCAGCATTTT
CASSQDPGEPQHF
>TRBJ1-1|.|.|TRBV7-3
TGTGCCAGCAGCCGAGACAGTTACACTGAAGCTTTCTTT
CASSRDSYTEAFF
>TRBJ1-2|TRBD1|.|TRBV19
TGTGCCAGTAGTATGGACAGGGGGCTGAATGGCTACACCTTC
CASSMDRGLNGYTF
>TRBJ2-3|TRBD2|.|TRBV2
TGTGCCAGCAGTCTTAGCGGGGGGGCCACAGATACGCAGTATTTT
CASSLSGGATDTQYF
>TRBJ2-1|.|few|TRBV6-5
TGTGCCAGCACCCGAAGATGGCACAATGAGCAGTTCTTC
CASTRRWHNEQFF
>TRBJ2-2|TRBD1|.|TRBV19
TGTGCCAGTTCCAGCCGGGACAGGGGTTCTGTCGGGGAGCTGTTTTTT
CASSSRDRGSVGELFF
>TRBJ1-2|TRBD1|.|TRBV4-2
TGTGCCAGCAGCCAACCCCCCTTCACAGGGGGGGATGGCTACACCTTC
CASSQPPFTGGDGYTF
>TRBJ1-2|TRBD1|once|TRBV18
TGTGCCAGCTCACCGGAGACAGGGGGCGGCTATGGCTACACCTTC
CASSPETGGGYGYTF
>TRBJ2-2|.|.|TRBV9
TGTGCCAGCAGCCCTCGTGGGAGCGCGAACACCGGGGAGCTGTTTTTT
CASSPRGSANTGELFF